Each of the 23 T cell receptor beta chains below was sequenced from the same sample in a study of cytomegalovirus exposure and HLA in healthy donors. Use of 60 Vbeta and 13 Jbeta primers characterized the PCR. Generated by immunoSEQ multiplex PCR, the TCRdb table keeps only in-frame clones and is missing some. The sample shows tens of thousands of clones, and over 3% sits with its ten largest clones. Material for sequencing was PBMCs. The receptors stem from a female donor in good health and CMV-seropositive.

V is TRBV29-1 and J is TRBJ2-7; maybe TRBD1 (6 bases). The V and J ends lost 4 bases and 7 bases respectively, with 17 bases between them. CDR1 SQVTM and CDR2 ANQGSEA come from the germline V gene. This CDR3 is 13 amino acids long. DNA for the CDR3: TGCAGCGTTGTGAACAGGGATGGGTGGGAGCAGTACTTC. Translating gives CSVVNRDGWEQYF.

The J gene is TRBJ1-2, the V gene TRBV19; 8 bases are a match to TRBD1. CDR3 length equals 15 residues. The germline gives CDR1 LNHDA, CDR2 SQIVND (reference sequence). The J segment lost 6 bases and the V segment lost 6 bases, leaving 12 bases of the junction unmatched. The CDR3 nucleotides are TGTGCCAGTAGAAAAACCGGGACAGGCACAAATGGCTACACCTTC. Its protein is CASRKTGTGTNGYTF.

J is TRBJ2-5 and V is TRBV4-2, with no clear D. V lost 5 bases and J lost 4, with 14 bases in between. Germline CDR1 and CDR2: LGHNA and YNFKEQ. The CDR3 length is 14 residues. For the CDR3, the DNA is TGTGCCAGCAGCTCGGTCCTGGGCCGAGAGACCCAGTACTTC. Its translation: CASSSVLGRETQYF.

In nucleotides, the CDR3 is TGTGCCAGCAGCCCGACGAGTATTAGACTCTACGAGCAGTACTTC. Its protein product is CASSPTSIRLYEQYF. J is TRBJ2-7 and V is TRBV21-1; the table's D call TRBD2 went unverified against the DNA. TRBV21-1 is assigned pseudogene status. The CDR3 consists of 15 residues.

The gene calls are TRBV4-1 and TRBJ2-6; no reliable D call. Germline V CDR1 and CDR2: MGHRA, YSYEKL. CDR3 length: 17 amino acids. Trimming took off 1 base at V and 0 bases at J, with 10 bases between the two ends. CDR3 sequence reads: CASSQVGLSSGANVLTF. CDR3 in DNA: TGCGCCAGCAGCCAAGTTGGGCTTTCCTCTGGGGCCAACGTCCTGACTTTC.

This rearrangement joins TRBV4-2 to TRBJ2-7; D gene unclear. Germline loops: CDR1 LGHNA, CDR2 YNFKEQ. Trimming cost V 0 bases and J 2 bases, with 5 bases left between them. The CDR3 length is 13 residues. This CDR3 is CASSQEAPYEQYF. CDR3 in DNA: TGTGCCAGCAGCCAAGAAGCCCCCTACGAGCAGTACTTC.

This chain joins TRBV15 and TRBJ2-1, with TRBD2 as a possible D gene (6 bases). This CDR3 region has 15 residues. Trimming pared 4 bases from V and 3 bases from J, leaving 13 bases between. CDR1 LNHNV and CDR2 YYDKDF come from the germline V gene (reference sequence). The DNA for the CDR3 is TGTGCCACCAGCACGGGACTTAAAAGCTACAATGAGCAGTTCTTC. This gives the protein CATSTGLKSYNEQFF.

The chain couples TRBV19 to TRBJ1-4, with 7 positions matching TRBD1. CDR3 length: 15 amino acids. In germline, CDR1 is LNHDA, CDR2 SQIVND (reference sequence). With 3 bases clipped from V and 7 bases from J, the junction kept 8 bases outside the gene matches. The DNA of the CDR3 is TGTGCCAGTAGTATCCTCGACAGGGACGCTGAAAAACTGTTTTTT. Translation gives CASSILDRDAEKLFF. The full variable domain, completed using reference TRBV19 and TRBJ1-4, is DGGITQSPKYLFRKEGQNVTLSCEQNLNHDAMYWYRQDPGQGLRLIYYSQIVNDFQKGDIAEGYSVSREKKESFPLTVTSAQKNPTAFYLCASSILDRDAEKLFFGSGTQLSVL.

The chain is built from TRBV7-9 and TRBJ1-1; a possible D gene is TRBD1 (5 bases). V shed 3 bases and J shed 5 bases, with 10 bases lying between them. The CDR3 spans 13 residues. Germline CDR1 SEHNR, CDR2 FQNEAQ (reference sequence). The CDR3 bases are TGTGCCAGCAGCTTTCAGGGTGTTACTGAAGCTTTCTTT. This sequence encodes CASSFQGVTEAFF.

DNA of the CDR3: TGTGCCAGCAGCTTAGTCGGAGACCGCAATCAGCCCCAGCATTTT. Its translation is CASSLVGDRNQPQHF. The chain couples TRBV7-2 to TRBJ1-5; D gene uncertain. The germline V gene encodes CDR1 SGHTA and CDR2 FQGNSA. Deletions cut 1 base from V and 2 bases from J, with 9 bases between. The CDR3 consists of 15 residues.

The chain couples TRBV5-1 to TRBJ2-1, with 10 bases aligning to TRBD2. Per germline, CDR1 SGHRS and CDR2 YFSETQ. V dropped 6 bases and J dropped 9; count of bases not matched to a gene: 15. The CDR3 totals 16 residues. CDR3 region: CASTRQAGGRSGEQFF. CDR3 DNA: TGCGCCAGCACGCGGCAAGCGGGAGGGCGGAGTGGTGAGCAGTTCTTC.

The gene calls are TRBV2 and TRBJ2-7; 12 bases agree with TRBD2. J lost 2 bases, V lost 7 bases, and 6 bases had no gene match. The CDR3 totals 15 residues. Germline V gives CDR1 SNHLY, CDR2 FYNNEI. The CDR3 is CASTMTSGGAYEQYF. The CDR3 DNA reads as TGTGCCAGCACCATGACTAGCGGGGGAGCCTACGAGCAGTACTTC.

V usage is TRBV27 and J usage is TRBJ2-2; 9 bases line up with TRBD2. CDR3 length: 17 amino acids. Trimming cost V 2 bases and J 1 base; bases outside gene matches: 5. Looked up from germline, CDR1 is MNHEY and CDR2 is SMNVEV (reference sequence). CDR3: CASSLVVTSGNTGELFF. In DNA form, the CDR3 reads TGTGCCAGCAGTTTAGTGGTGACTAGCGGGAACACCGGGGAGCTGTTTTTT.

The rearrangement joins TRBV7-2 to TRBJ2-3; D possibly corresponds to TRBD1 (5 bases). The CDR3 has 14 amino acids. The V and J ends lost 2 bases and 1 base respectively, with 7 bases between them. Germline V gene data show CDR1 as SGHTA and CDR2 as FQGNSA. The CDR3 loop is CASSLIGGTDTQYF. CDR3 DNA: TGTGCCAGCAGCTTAATAGGGGGCACAGATACGCAGTATTTT.

A note on this clone: An end of the junction differs from the germline gene, which may be a read error. Other DNA sequences of this sample code for an identical CDR3. The chain combines TRBV6-6 with TRBJ1-6, with a tentative D call TRBD1 (6 bases). Germline V lookup: CDR1 MNHNY, CDR2 SVGAGI (reference sequence). The CDR3 runs 15 residues. CDR3: CASSYSPRGGSPLHF. The CDR3 bases are TGTGCCAGCAGTTACTCGCCCAGGGGCGGATCACCCCTACACTTT.

J is TRBJ1-2 and V is TRBV5-6; a possible D gene is TRBD1 (5 bases). Trimming took off 0 bases at V and 7 bases at J, with 16 bases between the two ends. This CDR3 has 15 residues. Germline CDR1 and CDR2: SGHDT and YYEEEE. CDR3 in amino acids: CASSLVAVQGRGYTF. The CDR3 DNA follows: TGTGCCAGCAGCTTGGTGGCCGTTCAGGGTCGTGGCTACACCTTC.

The rearrangement uses TRBV18 and TRBJ1-4; no definite D call. CDR1 is KGHSH, CDR2 LQKENI, per germline. Deletions cut 4 bases from V and 5 bases from J, with 8 bases between. The CDR3 length is 13 residues. The CDR3 DNA sequence: TGTGCCAGCTCACGGGCAGAAAATGAAAAACTGTTTTTT. Residues: CASSRAENEKLFF.

As for this clone: One end of the junction fails to match germline, which may point to a read error. V and J are TRBV28 and TRBJ2-7; D ambiguous. The CDR3 loop spans 11 amino acids. CDR1 and CDR2 (germline): MDHEN, SYDVKM. As DNA, the CDR3 is TGTGCCAGCAGCCCCTCCCACGAGCAGTACTTC. Residues: CASSPSHEQYF.

This chain uses TRBV29-1 with TRBJ1-2; perhaps TRBD1 as D (6 bases). The CDR3 is 11 residues long. V was clipped by 3 bases and J by 7 bases, with 9 bases between them. The germline V gene encodes CDR1 SQVTM and CDR2 ANQGSEA. The CDR3 is CSVEGARGYTF. The CDR3 DNA follows: TGCAGCGTTGAGGGGGCTCGTGGCTACACCTTC.

The genes are TRBV28 and TRBJ2-7; a weak D match, TRBD1 (7 bases). V was cut by 6 bases and J by 9 bases, with 21 bases left in between. The CDR3 loop spans 14 amino acids. CDR1 and CDR2 (germline): MDHEN, SYDVKM. CDR3 residues: CASSPGQVMGGQYF. Here the CDR3 DNA reads TGTGCCAGCAGCCCTGGACAGGTTATGGGGGGGCAGTACTTC.

This sequence joins TRBV28 and TRBJ1-5; unclear D gene. CDR3 length: 14 residues. The V gene lost 3 bases and the J gene lost 4 bases, with 10 bases spanning the gap. CDR1 is MDHEN, CDR2 SYDVKM, per germline. The CDR3 coding sequence is TGTGCCAGCAGTTTGGGAGTGGGGAATCAGCCCCAGCATTTT. This sequence encodes CASSLGVGNQPQHF.

This chain connects TRBV20-1 to TRBJ2-5, with D unresolved. Trimming shortened V by 3 bases and J by 4 bases, and 6 bases separated the two germline ends. This CDR3 spans 11 amino acids. Germline values: CDR1 DFQATT, CDR2 SNEGSKA (reference sequence). The CDR3 sequence: CSARTGETQYF. CDR3 nucleotides: TGCAGTGCTAGGACGGGAGAGACCCAGTACTTC.

CDR3 bases: TGTGCCAGCAGTTTGAAGGGGCAGTTGAAGAGAGAAAAACTGTTTTTT. The encoded protein is CASSLKGQLKREKLFF. V usage is TRBV28 and J usage is TRBJ1-4; D is perhaps TRBD1 (5 bases). The V gene's germline CDR1 is MDHEN and CDR2 SYDVKM. This CDR3 is 16 amino acids long. V dropped 3 bases and J dropped 8 bases, with 19 bases sitting between them.